This T cell receptor (beta chain) was identified during a study of identical twins. With template switching, a universal primer site was added, and the cDNA carried unique molecular identifiers. TCRdb re-called the 5' RACE reads through MiXCR, storing one row per CDR3 protein. The data hold nearly 250,000 distinct CDR3 sequences, with around 7% observed a single time. Germline lookup yields CDR1 SGDLS and CDR2 YYNGEE. Trimming took off 4 bases at V and 0 bases at J, with 20 bases between the two ends. The CDR3 has 17 residues. The donors were all healthy and Caucasian. This clonotype was counted a few times. Its antigen is not known. The study, taken as a whole, reports: Out-of-frame TCR alpha sharing in monozygotic twins exceeded recombination model predictions. Invariant MAIT and iNKT cells are populations that could partly confound zero-insertion analyses.

This sample also belongs to another study, concerning yellow fever vaccine responses in identical twins.

The V call is TRBV9, the J call TRBJ2-7; the D gene is possibly TRBD1 (7 bases). This sequence was found in a young woman in good health. The source material was memory (CD45RO+) T cells sorted from blood. CDR3 DNA: TGTGCCAGCAGCAGAACAGGGGCTGGTAGCGGCTCCTACGAGCAGTACTTC. It specifies CASSRTGAGSGSYEQYF.